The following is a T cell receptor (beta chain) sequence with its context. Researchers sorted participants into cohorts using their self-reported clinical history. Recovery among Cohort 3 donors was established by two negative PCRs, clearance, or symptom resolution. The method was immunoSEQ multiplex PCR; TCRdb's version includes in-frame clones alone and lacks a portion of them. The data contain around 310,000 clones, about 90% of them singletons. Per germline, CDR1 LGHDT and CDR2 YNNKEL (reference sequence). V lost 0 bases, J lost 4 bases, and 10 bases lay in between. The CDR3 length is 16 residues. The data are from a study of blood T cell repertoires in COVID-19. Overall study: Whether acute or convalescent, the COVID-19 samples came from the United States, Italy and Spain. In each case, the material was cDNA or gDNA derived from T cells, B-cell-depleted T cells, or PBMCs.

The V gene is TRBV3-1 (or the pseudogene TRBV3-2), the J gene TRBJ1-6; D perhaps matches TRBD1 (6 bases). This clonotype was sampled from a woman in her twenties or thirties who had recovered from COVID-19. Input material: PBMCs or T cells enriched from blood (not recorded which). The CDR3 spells CASSQDWDMYNSPLHF. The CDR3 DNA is TGTGCCAGCAGCCAAGATTGGGACATGTATAATTCACCCCTCCACTTT.